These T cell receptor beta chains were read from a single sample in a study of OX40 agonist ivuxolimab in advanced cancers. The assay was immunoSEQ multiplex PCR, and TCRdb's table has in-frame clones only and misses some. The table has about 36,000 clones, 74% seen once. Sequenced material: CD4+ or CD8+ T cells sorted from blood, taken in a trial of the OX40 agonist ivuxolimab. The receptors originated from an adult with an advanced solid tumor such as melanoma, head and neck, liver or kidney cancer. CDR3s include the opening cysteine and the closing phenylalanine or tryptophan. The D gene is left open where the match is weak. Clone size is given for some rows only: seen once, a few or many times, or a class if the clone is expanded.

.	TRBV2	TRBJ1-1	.	CASSPNGRYTEAFF	TGTGCCAGCAGCCCCAATGGGAGGTACACTGAAGCTTTCTTT
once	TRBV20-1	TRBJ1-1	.	CSANINTEAFF	TGCAGTGCTAACATTAACACTGAAGCTTTCTTT
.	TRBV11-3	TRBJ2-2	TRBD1	CASSTRTGHGELFF	TGTGCCAGCAGCACGCGGACAGGGCACGGGGAGCTGTTTTTT
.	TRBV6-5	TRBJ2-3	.	CATKGEPDTDTQYF	TGTGCGACGAAGGGGGAGCCCGACACAGATACGCAGTATTTT
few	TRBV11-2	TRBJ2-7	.	CASSTLQGTYEQYF	TGTGCCAGCAGCACCCTTCAGGGAACCTACGAGCAGTACTTC
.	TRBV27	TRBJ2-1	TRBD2	CASRAGLAGGYNEQFF	TGTGCCAGCAGAGCGGGACTAGCGGGGGGGTACAATGAGCAGTTCTTC
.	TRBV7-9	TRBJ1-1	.	CASSLSQAATEAFF	TGTGCCAGCAGCTTAAGTCAGGCAGCCACTGAAGCTTTCTTT
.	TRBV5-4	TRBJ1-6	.	CASSQRDIRPDSPLHF	TGTGCCAGCAGCCAGAGGGACATCCGCCCGGATTCACCCCTCCACTTT
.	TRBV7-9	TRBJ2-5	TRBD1	CASRPLLGQGAETQYF	TGTGCCAGCAGACCGTTGTTGGGACAGGGGGCTGAGACCCAGTACTTC
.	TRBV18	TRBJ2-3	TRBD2	CASSRTSGTDTQYF	TGTGCCAGCTCAAGGACTAGCGGGACAGATACGCAGTATTTT
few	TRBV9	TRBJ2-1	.	CASSAPGLGYEQFF	TGTGCCAGCAGCGCGCCCGGGCTGGGGTATGAGCAGTTCTTC
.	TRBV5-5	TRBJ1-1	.	CASSFGTGPLGTEAFF	TGTGCCAGCAGCTTTGGGACGGGGCCCTTGGGCACTGAAGCTTTCTTT
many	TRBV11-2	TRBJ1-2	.	CASSLGHPTNYGYTF	TGTGCCAGCAGCTTGGGACACCCGACTAACTATGGCTACACCTTC
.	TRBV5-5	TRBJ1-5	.	CASSSIGGSKPQHF	TGTGCCAGCAGCTCGATCGGGGGGAGTAAACCCCAGCATTTT
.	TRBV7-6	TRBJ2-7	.	CASSLNPDSEYEQYF	TGTGCCAGCAGCTTAAATCCGGACAGTGAATACGAGCAGTACTTC
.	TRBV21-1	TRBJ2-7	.	CASSSTGQGHEQYF	TGTGCCAGCAGCTCAACGGGACAGGGACACGAGCAGTACTTC
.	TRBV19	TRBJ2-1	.	CASSRGTYEQFF	TGTGCCAGTAGTAGGGGAACCTATGAGCAGTTCTTC
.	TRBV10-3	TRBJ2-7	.	CAIRGPGLRSSYEQYF	TGTGCCATCAGAGGACCAGGACTGCGGAGCTCCTACGAGCAGTACTTC
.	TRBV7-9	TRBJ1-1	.	CASSDRVNTEAFF	TGTGCCAGTAGTGACCGGGTCAACACTGAAGCTTTCTTT
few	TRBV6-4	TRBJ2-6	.	CASRDSSGANVLTF	TGTGCCAGCAGAGACAGCTCTGGGGCCAACGTCCTGACTTTC
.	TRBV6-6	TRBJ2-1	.	CASSLALHEQFF	TGTGCCAGCAGCTTAGCGTTGCATGAGCAGTTCTTC
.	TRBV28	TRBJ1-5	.	CASSLNRGPGQPQHF	TGTGCCAGCAGTCTCAACCGGGGCCCAGGGCAGCCCCAGCATTTT
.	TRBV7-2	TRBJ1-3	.	CASSPRAQSGNTIYF	TGTGCCAGCAGCCCCAGAGCGCAATCTGGAAACACCATATATTTT
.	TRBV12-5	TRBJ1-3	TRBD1	CASGSYRGGRNTIYF	TGTGCTAGTGGTTCCTACAGGGGTGGGAGAAACACCATATATTTT
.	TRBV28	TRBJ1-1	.	CASSFPSTRSNTEAFF	TGTGCCAGCAGTTTTCCCTCAACGAGATCGAACACTGAAGCTTTCTTT
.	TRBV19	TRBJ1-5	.	CASSETRGNQPQHF	TGTGCCAGTAGTGAGACAAGGGGCAATCAGCCCCAGCATTTT
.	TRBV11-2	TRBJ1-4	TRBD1	CASSPLRGHGTNEKLFF	TGTGCCAGCAGCCCTCTAAGGGGGCACGGAACTAATGAAAAACTGTTTTTT
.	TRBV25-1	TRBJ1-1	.	CASSASGSTEAFF	TGTGCCAGCAGTGCCTCAGGGTCCACTGAAGCTTTCTTT
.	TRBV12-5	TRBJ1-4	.	CASGLVRAGSPTNEKLFF	TGTGCTAGTGGTTTGGTACGGGCAGGCTCCCCAACTAATGAAAAACTGTTTTTT
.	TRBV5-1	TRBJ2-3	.	CASSFGPDTQYF	TGCGCCAGCAGCTTCGGGCCAGATACGCAGTATTTT
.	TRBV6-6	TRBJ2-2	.	CASSSPLDGIGELFF	TGTGCCAGCAGTTCCCCACTGGACGGGATCGGGGAGCTGTTTTTT
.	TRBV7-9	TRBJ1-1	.	CASSLGDRINTEAFF	TGTGCCAGCAGCTTAGGGGACCGAATCAACACTGAAGCTTTCTTT